This entry is about one T cell receptor (beta chain). The target antigen is unknown. The sample comes from a study of CD8 T cells in Susac syndrome. TEMRA cells underwent FACS enrichment and CD8+ and CD4+ T cells underwent negative isolation. General study findings and limits: The Susac syndrome CD4+ T cell repertoires displayed no clonal expansion.

With random hexamers, reverse transcription was performed on roughly 0.5 to 1 ug of RNA. The immunoSEQ assay covered 54 Vbeta and 13 Jbeta segments for CDR3. MiXCR, applied by TCRdb to the immunoSEQ multiplex PCR reads, yields one record per CDR3 protein. The profile shows 200,000 to 300,000 distinct CDR3 sequences, almost 97% of them singletons. V was trimmed by 3 bases and J by 3 bases, leaving 21 bases between them. CDR3 size: 18 residues. Germline CDR1 reads LNHNV; CDR2 reads YYDKDF (reference sequence). The sample comprised CD4+ T cells from PBMCs. This receptor was identified in a human donor with Susac syndrome. The gene calls are TRBV15 and TRBJ1-5; TRBD1 might be the D (5 bases). CDR3 protein: CATSRALAGLRDNQPQHF. The DNA of the CDR3 is TGTGCCACCAGCAGGGCCCTCGCCGGACTCAGGGACAATCAGCCCCAGCATTTT.